What follows are 24 T cell receptor beta chains derived from one specimen sequenced in a study of T cell repertoires in cytomegalovirus infection. TCRdb recomputed calls from the reads with MiXCR, one row per CDR3 protein. This table has under 200,000 distinct CDR3 sequences, less than 9.5% appearing once. Specimen: PBMCs. These receptors came from a human donor in good health (CMV status not recorded). Some clones in this sample may be carry-over from other donors' samples.

Many counts were recorded for this clonotype. This rearrangement joins TRBV7-2 to TRBJ1-2; D is uncertain. The CDR3 consists of 16 residues. Trimming left V 7 bases short and J 2 bases short, with 20 bases between. The germline V gene has CDR1 SGHTA and CDR2 FQGNSA. The CDR3, as DNA: TGTGCCAGCACCCCTCCCCTTGGTGGGGAAAACTATGGCTACACCTTC. Translated, it gives CASTPPLGGENYGYTF.

This clonotype has just one count. A read error may explain this, as a much larger clone is one base away. The V gene is TRBV7-2, the J gene TRBJ2-2, with D perhaps assigned TRBD1 or TRBD2 (5 bases each). Looked up from germline, CDR1 is SGHTA and CDR2 is FQGNSA. V gave up 1 base and J gave up 0 bases, with 12 bases separating them. This CDR3 contains 17 residues. The CDR3 DNA is TGTGCCAGCAGCTTAGTTGGGTGGGGGACGAACACCGGGGAGCTGTTTTTT. Protein product: CASSLVGWGTNTGELFF.

This clonotype was seen a few times. This CDR3 is CASSPGGVGADYNEQFF. The CDR3, as DNA: TGCGCCAGCAGCCCTGGGGGGGTGGGGGCCGACTACAATGAGCAGTTCTTC. The rearrangement links TRBV5-1 to TRBJ2-1, with D perhaps TRBD2 (7 bases). The CDR3 consists of 17 residues. With 4 bases removed from V and 3 bases from J, the gap between germline ends came to 20 bases. Germline V gene lookup returns CDR1 SGHRS and CDR2 YFSETQ.

Concerning this clonotype itself: A much larger clonotype is one base distant, so this may be a read error. This chain uses TRBV5-1 with TRBJ2-1; possibly TRBD1 or TRBD2 for D (5 bases each). Trimming removed 0 bases from V and 10 bases from J, with 14 bases in between. Germline lookup yields CDR1 SGHRS and CDR2 YFSETQ. The CDR3 is 14 residues long. CDR3 residues: CASSLAGLAGEQFF. Written as DNA, the CDR3 is TGCGCCAGCAGCTTGGCGGGGCTTGCCGGCGAGCAGTTCTTC. Combining the CDR3 with reference TRBV5-1 and TRBJ2-1 gives the whole variable domain KAGVTQTPRYLIKTRGQQVTLSCSPISGHRSVSWYQQTPGQGLQFLFEYFSETQRNKGNFPGRFSGRQFSNSRSEMNVSTLELGDSALYLCASSLAGLAGEQFFGPGTRLTVL.

In its sample, this clonotype was seen many times. The genes are TRBV10-3 and TRBJ2-2; 9 bases match TRBD2. This CDR3 contains 19 residues. Germline V gives CDR1 ENHRY, CDR2 SYGVKD. Trimming cost V 0 bases and J 5 bases; bases outside gene matches: 13. The CDR3 coding sequence is TGTGCCATCAGTGAGTCTGTGCCCGCGGGAGGGCCGCCGACCGGGGAGCTGTTTTTT. Translating it yields CAISESVPAGGPPTGELFF.

Comments on this clonotype: With a much larger clone just one base away, this may be a read error. The chain uses TRBV2 and TRBJ1-2; TRBD1 agrees at 9 bases. The germline CDR1 and CDR2 sequences are SNHLY and FYNNEI. V lost 3 bases to trimming and J lost 0 bases; unmatched junction nucleotides: 8. CDR3 length: 17 residues. In nucleotides, the CDR3 is TGTGCCAGCAGTGATATCGACAGGGGGATTCCTAACTATGGCTACACCTTC. Translation: CASSDIDRGIPNYGYTF.

Only a few counts were recorded for this clonotype. This rearrangement joins TRBV3-1 to TRBJ2-1; TRBD1 matches 8 bases. Trimming cost V 5 bases and J 7 bases; bases outside gene matches: 4. Germline V lookup: CDR1 LGHDT, CDR2 YNNKEL (reference sequence). This CDR3 has 13 residues. CDR3: CASSRQGWNEQFF. CDR3 coding DNA: TGTGCCAGCAGCAGACAGGGGTGGAATGAGCAGTTCTTC.

This clonotype was seen repeatedly, ten times or more. The CDR3 spells CASSLDSGVVGEQYF. The CDR3 coding sequence is TGTGCCAGCAGCTTAGATTCGGGGGTTGTAGGAGAGCAGTACTTC. The chain couples TRBV7-2 to TRBJ2-7; tentatively, D is TRBD2 (6 bases). The CDR3 covers 15 residues. The V end was cut by 1 base, the J end by 7 bases, with 17 bases between. Germline assignment: CDR1 SGHTA and CDR2 FQGNSA.

This rearrangement joins TRBV18 to TRBJ2-5; D ambiguous. The length of the CDR3 is 13 residues. Trimming took off 1 base at V and 5 bases at J, with 8 bases between the two ends. CDR1 is KGHSH, CDR2 LQKENI, per germline. The DNA of the CDR3 is TGTGCCAGCTCACCACGTCGAAGCGAGACCCAGTACTTC. Translated: CASSPRRSETQYF.

This clonotype was observed many times. The V call is TRBV12-3 or TRBV12-4, the J call TRBJ1-1; a possible D gene is TRBD1 (5 bases). V was clipped by 3 bases and J by 11 bases, with 10 bases between them. The CDR3 sequence is 11 residues long. The CDR3 DNA follows: TGTGCCAGCAGTTTGGCGGGGGATGCTTTCTTT. It specifies CASSLAGDAFF.

The rearrangement joins TRBV5-8 to TRBJ1-1, with a weak D call TRBD1 (5 bases). CDR1 is SGHTS and CDR2 is YDEGEE in the germline V gene. The CDR3 extends over 16 amino acids. Trimming removed 1 base at V and 0 bases at J, with 13 bases between. The CDR3 DNA reads as TGTGCCAGCAGCTTGCCTTTGAAGACAGTGAACACTGAAGCTTTCTTT. Its translation: CASSLPLKTVNTEAFF.

The V and J genes are TRBV20-1 and TRBJ1-4, with 10 bases lining up with TRBD1. This CDR3 region has 14 residues. Germline V lookup: CDR1 DFQATT, CDR2 SNEGSKA (reference sequence). J lost 8 bases, V lost 5 bases, and 8 bases had no gene match. The CDR3 spells CSAATTGGKEKLFF. Here the CDR3 DNA reads TGCAGTGCTGCCACGACAGGGGGCAAGGAAAAACTGTTTTTT.

This clonotype was observed a few times. The gene calls are TRBV14 and TRBJ1-2; D gene unclear. The CDR3 contains 22 residues. The V gene's germline CDR1 is SGHDN and CDR2 FVKESK. V was cut by 0 bases and J by 0 bases, with 29 bases left in between. The DNA for the CDR3 is TGTGCCAGCAGCCAAGACACTCTAGCGGCGGGAGAACTTATCACAACTAACTATGGCTACACCTTC. Translating gives CASSQDTLAAGELITTNYGYTF.

The rearrangement uses TRBV30 and TRBJ2-2; TRBD1 matches at 8 bases. J lost 4 bases, V lost 7 bases, and 2 bases had no gene match. CDR1 and CDR2 from the germline V gene are GTSNPN and SVGIG (reference sequence). CDR3 size: 12 residues. CDR3 amino acids: CAFRGPTGELFF. CDR3 nucleotides: TGTGCCTTCAGGGGGCCCACCGGGGAGCTGTTTTTT.

Ten or more counts support this clonotype. The rearrangement uses TRBV7-2 and TRBJ2-5, with 7 bases matching TRBD1. V was clipped by 1 base and J by 5 bases; unmatched bases: 10. The CDR3 totals 16 residues. Germline assignment: CDR1 SGHTA and CDR2 FQGNSA. The CDR3 nucleotides are TGTGCCAGCAGCTTAGGACCCCGACAGGGACAGGAGACCCAGTACTTC. It is translated as CASSLGPRQGQETQYF.

This chain connects TRBV30 to TRBJ1-3; perhaps TRBD1 as D (6 bases). The CDR3 covers 18 residues. V shed 1 base and J shed 0 bases, with 19 bases lying between them. The V gene's germline CDR1 is GTSNPN and CDR2 SVGIG (reference sequence). The CDR3 reads CAWSEWTEFPISGNTIYF. Written as DNA, the CDR3 is TGTGCCTGGAGTGAATGGACAGAATTTCCCATCTCTGGAAACACCATATATTTT.

This chain joins TRBV29-1 and TRBJ1-2; 9 positions agree with TRBD1. The CDR3 has 15 residues. Trimming cost V 0 bases and J 8 bases; bases outside gene matches: 10. Germline CDR1 and CDR2: SQVTM and ANQGSEA. The CDR3 DNA is TGCAGCGTTGAAGATCCCGTGGACAGGGGCGACGGCTACACCTTC. Its protein product is CSVEDPVDRGDGYTF.

V usage is TRBV30 and J usage is TRBJ1-5, with D possibly being TRBD1 (5 bases). There are 16 residues in the CDR3. Germline CDR1 reads GTSNPN; CDR2 reads SVGIG (reference sequence). V lost 2 bases and J lost 4, with 18 bases in between. In nucleotides, the CDR3 is TGTGCCTGGAGTTCTGGGGACGGACGAATTAATCAGCCCCAGCATTTT. This encodes CAWSSGDGRINQPQHF.

The sample holds many counts of this clonotype. The chain joins TRBV2 to TRBJ2-1; 12 nucleotides agree with TRBD2. V shed 8 bases and J 9 bases; nucleotides not matched to a gene: 11. The CDR3 totals 15 residues. The germline CDR1 and CDR2 sequences are SNHLY and FYNNEI. CDR3 sequence (DNA): TGTGCCAGCCACCTAAGGACTAGCGGGATGGTTGAGCAGTTCTTC. Protein product: CASHLRTSGMVEQFF.

At least ten counts were recorded for this clonotype. This rearrangement joins TRBV25-1 to TRBJ1-6; 9 nucleotides align to TRBD1. V dropped 5 bases and J dropped 7; count of bases not matched to a gene: 3. The germline CDR1 and CDR2 sequences are MGHDK and SYGVNS. CDR3 length: 14 amino acids. The CDR3 nucleotides are TGTGCCAGCAGTTGGGACAGGGAAAATTCACCCCTCCACTTT. It specifies CASSWDRENSPLHF.

The table lists this clonotype with many counts. The chain has TRBV7-2 and TRBJ2-1; 9 bases line up with TRBD2. There are 15 residues in the CDR3. Germline CDR1 SGHTA, CDR2 FQGNSA. Trimming took 1 base from V and 4 from J; bases not matched to a gene: 2. CDR3 nucleotide sequence: TGTGCCAGCAGCTTAGTCGCGGGAGGGTACAATGAGCAGTTCTTC. As protein: CASSLVAGGYNEQFF.

The genes are TRBV12-3 or TRBV12-4 and TRBJ2-3, with D perhaps assigned TRBD1 or TRBD2 (5 bases each). The CDR3 totals 13 residues. V lost 8 bases, J lost 2 bases, and 11 bases lay in between. The CDR3 region is CASRGLNTDTQYF. The CDR3 nucleotides are TGTGCCAGCCGGGGCCTTAACACAGATACGCAGTATTTT.

The chain carries TRBV27 and TRBJ2-7, with TRBD2 matching over 12 bases. The CDR3 contains 15 residues. CDR1 and CDR2 from the germline V gene are MNHEY and SMNVEV (reference sequence). V shed 4 bases, J shed 3 bases, and the junction held 4 bases outside the gene matches. The CDR3 region is CASSYQLAGGYEQYF. CDR3 sequence (DNA): TGTGCCAGCAGTTATCAACTAGCGGGAGGCTACGAGCAGTACTTC.

This clonotype appeared a few times. This sequence joins TRBV28 and TRBJ2-2, with D perhaps matching TRBD2 (5 bases). Germline V gene sequence: CDR1 MDHEN, CDR2 SYDVKM. V was cut by 8 bases and J by 5 bases, with 15 bases left in between. The CDR3 covers 14 residues. CDR3: CASLALPGTGELFF. CDR3 DNA sequence: TGTGCCAGCTTGGCCCTACCGGGGACCGGGGAGCTGTTTTTT.